This is a list of T cell receptor beta chains from one sample in a study of blood T cells in healthy people across ages. TCRdb ran MiXCR on the 5' RACE reads and lists one entry per CDR3 protein. The data show about 900,000 distinct CDR3 sequences, roughly 52% seen once. The sequenced sample was blood. The receptors stem from a young man in good health. CDR3s include the opening cysteine and the closing phenylalanine or tryptophan. The D gene is left open where the match is weak. Rows may omit the clone size; those that give it use once, few, many or a size class.

CDR3 protein,J gene,D gene,clone size,V gene
CASSEVEGQGDGYTF,TRBJ1-2,TRBD1,few,TRBV25-1
CSIVAGAKNIQYF,TRBJ2-4,TRBD2,few,TRBV20-1
CSFDRGTDEQYF,.,TRBD1,.,TRBV29-1
CATFGNTGNSPLHF,TRBJ1-6,.,few,TRBV2
CASSRVSGGANALTF,TRBJ2-6,TRBD2,.,TRBV28
CASSELVGAEQFF,TRBJ2-1,.,few,TRBV25-1
CSVAVGNSNQPQHF,TRBJ1-5,.,few,TRBV29-1
CASKRDGPGAQHF,TRBJ1-5,.,.,TRBV6-2/TRBV6-3
CASSARQGSNYGYTF,TRBJ1-2,TRBD1,few,TRBV7-6
CAISVRGTSDTQYF,TRBJ2-3,.,few,TRBV10-3
CSVVEVGAGIAEQYF,.,TRBD2,.,TRBV29-1
CASSQEGGAEPQHF,TRBJ1-5,.,.,TRBV4-3
CSVEEAGREQYF,.,.,.,TRBV29-1
CSATGLEWNEQFF,TRBJ2-1,TRBD2,.,TRBV20-1
CASSSAGLPEYGYTF,TRBJ1-2,.,.,TRBV5-1
CASSFNRNRTGGYEQYF,TRBJ2-7,TRBD1,.,TRBV28
CATSDATSLGADTQYF,TRBJ2-3,.,few,TRBV24-1
CSARSQGDYEQYF,TRBJ2-7,.,.,TRBV20-1
CASSPRTATNYGYTF,TRBJ1-2,.,.,TRBV6-2/TRBV6-3
CASSPGLRQETQYF,TRBJ2-5,.,.,TRBV18
CASSSQASINSPLHF,TRBJ1-6,.,.,TRBV7-9
CASSQRGPPDTQYF,TRBJ2-3,TRBD2,.,TRBV6-5
CASGQERGDYNEQFF,TRBJ2-1,TRBD2,.,TRBV4-2
CASTPPGTKIATQYF,.,.,.,TRBV25-1
CSAERTGTGLIGNQPQHF,TRBJ1-5,TRBD1,few,TRBV20-1
CASRSSPNTDTQYF,TRBJ2-3,.,.,TRBV6-1
CASRAGVSSYEQYF,TRBJ2-7,TRBD2,.,TRBV12-3/TRBV12-4
CASLRAASTDTQYF,TRBJ2-3,.,once,TRBV2
CASVTRSGRETQYF,TRBJ2-5,TRBD2,.,TRBV28
CASSLWGQTYEQYF,TRBJ2-7,TRBD1,.,TRBV28
CATSRGGGLDGYTF,TRBJ1-2,.,.,TRBV15
CASSLDRGGTSYEQYF,TRBJ2-7,TRBD2,few,TRBV7-2
CASSLVDSKNIQYF,TRBJ2-4,.,few,TRBV5-1
CASSLEPGPREKLFF,TRBJ1-4,.,few,TRBV7-9
CASMLRIQDTQYF,TRBJ2-3,.,.,TRBV27
CSARPGDRGTDTQYF,TRBJ2-3,.,.,TRBV20-1
CASTLMTSGRQYF,TRBJ2-3,TRBD2,.,TRBV3-1
CSAIGQGGTYEQYF,.,TRBD1,.,TRBV20-1
CASILTSGDPDTQYF,TRBJ2-3,TRBD2,.,TRBV6-1